This TCR beta chain was identified during a study of blood T cell repertoires in COVID-19. Whole-study context: The cDNA or gDNA used as material had been derived from T cells, B-cell-depleted T cells, or PBMCs.

Per the original methods: Nucleated cell number was recorded as an estimate derived from reference gene primer amplification. Profiling relied on immunoSEQ multiplex PCR, and the TCRdb table lists in-frame clones only, not all of them. V and J calls and clone size are those listed in that table; D and trimming were worked out from the DNA. The table records 200,000 to 250,000 clones, 65% to 85% of them present only once. The sequence was obtained from a woman aged 30 to 39 with COVID-19, enrolled during active disease. Sequenced material: peripheral blood.

The CDR3: CASSFRGDRNNEQFF. The CDR3 DNA reads as TGCGCCAGCAGCTTCCGGGGGGACCGTAACAATGAGCAGTTCTTC. V usage is TRBV5-1 and J usage is TRBJ2-1; 7 nucleotides match TRBD2. This CDR3 has 15 residues. The junction had 7 bases not matched to a gene; V was cut back by 2 bases and J by 5 bases. The germline V gene encodes CDR1 SGHRS and CDR2 YFSETQ.